Below are 12 T cell receptor beta chains sequenced from a single sample in a study of blood T cell repertoires in COVID-19. The protocol was immunoSEQ multiplex PCR, while the TCRdb copy is restricted to in-frame clones and leaves out a portion. Found here are 210,000 or so clones, 88% of them singletons; the top ten hold approximately 1.5%. The sample consisted of peripheral blood. These receptor sequences come from a man aged 18 to 29 with active or convalescent COVID-19.

The chain carries TRBV9 and TRBJ2-7; possible D gene TRBD1, 5 bases. CDR3 length: 13 amino acids. The ends were cut back, 2 bases at V and 4 bases at J, with 10 bases in the middle. Germline CDR1 is SGDLS and CDR2 is YYNGEE. As DNA, the CDR3 is TGTGCCAGCAGCGTGGGGCCACTTTACGAGCAGTACTTC. It codes for CASSVGPLYEQYF.

The gene calls are TRBV5-1 and TRBJ2-7; 15 nucleotides align to TRBD2. The germline V gene has CDR1 SGHRS and CDR2 YFSETQ. This CDR3 has 16 residues. V shed 4 bases and J 7 bases; nucleotides not matched to a gene: 9. This CDR3 reads CASSRTEGTSGREQYF. The CDR3 nucleotides read TGCGCCAGCAGCCGAACAGAAGGGACTAGCGGGAGGGAGCAGTACTTC.

This rearrangement joins TRBV6-6 to TRBJ1-2; a possible D gene is TRBD1 (5 bases). Germline V gene sequence: CDR1 MNHNY, CDR2 SVGAGI (reference sequence). V was cut by 0 bases and J by 6 bases, with 14 bases left in between. The CDR3 loop spans 15 amino acids. Here the CDR3 DNA reads TGTGCCAGCAGTTACTCGCCCCAGACAGTCGATGGCTACACCTTC. It is translated as CASSYSPQTVDGYTF.

The V gene is TRBV6-5, the J gene TRBJ2-1, with TRBD2 matching over 12 bases. The germline CDR1 and CDR2 sequences are MNHEY and SVGAGI. The CDR3 is 16 amino acids. V shed 0 bases and J 10 bases; nucleotides not matched to a gene: 7. The CDR3 DNA reads as TGTGCCAGCAGTTACTCGCTAGCGGGGGGGGTATGGGAGCAGTTCTTC. Protein: CASSYSLAGGVWEQFF.

The chain carries TRBV6-1 and TRBJ2-1, with 7 nucleotides matching TRBD2. Losses at the gene ends were 3 bases for V and 5 bases for J; bases not matched to a gene: 13. The germline CDR1 and CDR2 sequences are MNHNS and SASEGT. CDR3 length: 17 amino acids. CDR3 in DNA: TGTGCCAGCAGTGAGAAGGGCGGGAGAGTGGGGCACAATGAGCAGTTCTTC. It codes for CASSEKGGRVGHNEQFF.

The chain uses TRBV30 and TRBJ2-7; 9 bases map to TRBD1. CDR1 is GTSNPN and CDR2 is SVGIG in the germline V gene (reference sequence). The CDR3 loop spans 14 amino acids. Trimming cost V 0 bases and J 2 bases; bases outside gene matches: 2. CDR3 coding DNA: TGTGCCTGGAGTGTGGGACAGGGAACCTACGAGCAGTACTTC. This translates into CAWSVGQGTYEQYF.

CDR3 in DNA: TGTGCCTGGAGACAGGGGGCCTTGGGGTCACCCCTCCACTTT. Encoded protein: CAWRQGALGSPLHF. The chain employs TRBV30 and TRBJ1-6; 9 positions match TRBD1. The V gene end was trimmed by 3 bases and the J gene end by 10 bases; junction bases not matched to a gene: 7. The CDR3 is 14 amino acids. The V gene's germline CDR1 is GTSNPN and CDR2 SVGIG (reference sequence).

The chain uses TRBV10-2 and TRBJ1-2; the match to TRBD1 covers 7 bases. This CDR3 spans 13 amino acids. Germline-derived CDR1 and CDR2 are WSHSY and SAAADI. The V and J ends lost 4 bases and 4 bases, in that order; junction bases with no gene match: 3. The CDR3 DNA reads as TGCGCCAGCAGTGCGGACAGGCGCTATGGCTACACCTTC. Its translation is CASSADRRYGYTF.

The sample holds a few counts of this clone. V usage is TRBV5-4 and J usage is TRBJ1-4, with D uncertain. The ends were cut back, 4 bases at V and 0 bases at J, with 10 bases in the middle. Germline loops: CDR1 SGHNT, CDR2 YYREEE (reference sequence). This CDR3 is built from 15 residues. Here the CDR3 DNA reads TGTGCCAGCAGCCGGTCAGCGTCAACTAATGAAAAACTGTTTTTT. Protein product: CASSRSASTNEKLFF.

This clone was seen only a few times. CDR3 DNA sequence: TGTGCCACAAATAACCGACAGGGACGGTTTCTCCTCCACTTT. It encodes CATNNRQGRFLLHF. The chain uses TRBV28 and TRBJ1-6; TRBD1 aligns across 7 bases. The length of the CDR3 is 14 residues. V lost 10 bases to trimming and J lost 15 bases; unmatched junction nucleotides: 18. Germline V CDR1 and CDR2: MDHEN, SYDVKM. The complete variable domain, with remaining parts taken from reference TRBV28 and TRBJ1-6, reads DVKVTQSSRYLVKRTGEKVFLECVQDMDHENMFWYRQDPGLGLRLIYFSYDVKMKEKGDIPEGYSVSREKKERFSLILESASTNQTSMYLCATNNRQGRFLLHFGNGTRLTVT.

This chain connects TRBV13 to TRBJ1-5; D is ambiguous. Trimming removed 3 bases at V and 2 bases at J, with 17 bases between. Germline CDR1 PRHDT, CDR2 FYEKMQ (reference sequence). The CDR3 is 17 amino acids. CDR3 protein: CASSFSGEGLGNQPQHF. The CDR3 coding sequence is TGTGCCAGCAGCTTCTCTGGGGAGGGTTTGGGCAATCAGCCCCAGCATTTT.

The chain has TRBV6-2 or TRBV6-3 and TRBJ2-1; TRBD1 might be the D (6 bases). The length of the CDR3 is 15 residues. Germline V gives CDR1 MNHEY, CDR2 SVGEGT. Between the trimmed V and J ends, which lost 6 bases and 7 bases, there was a span of 19 bases. The CDR3 coding sequence is TGTGCCAGCAGCCAACGGTCCCAGGGGACAAATGAGCAGTTCTTC. It encodes CASSQRSQGTNEQFF.